This T cell receptor beta chain was profiled in a study of blood T cell repertoires in COVID-19. Across the whole study: Samples of COVID-19 (acute and convalescent) were obtained from the United States, Italy and Spain.

V lost 1 base and J 2 bases, leaving 14 bases between the germline ends. The germline V gene has CDR1 LNHDA and CDR2 SQIVND (reference sequence). The CDR3 length is 16 residues. Original methodology: Amplification from reference gene primers served as the basis for estimated nucleated cell counts. The protocol was immunoSEQ multiplex PCR, while the TCRdb copy is restricted to in-frame clones and leaves out a portion. V and J calls and clone size are given by that table; D and trimming were obtained from the DNA. The sample gives approximately 270,000 clones, approximately 91% of which show up once; roughly 2.3% is in the top ten.

Sequencing input: peripheral blood. This clonotype originated in a man aged 50 to 60 with acute or convalescent COVID-19. This sequence joins TRBV19 and TRBJ1-2; weak D call: TRBD1 (5 bases). This CDR3 is CASSIGQLRVNYGYTF. The CDR3 DNA follows: TGTGCCAGTAGTATAGGACAGTTAAGAGTCAACTATGGCTACACCTTC.